The 19 T cell receptor beta chains presented below share a single source sample, sequenced in a study of blood T cell repertoires in COVID-19. The repertoire was sequenced with immunoSEQ multiplex PCR; TCRdb's copy has only in-frame clones and lacks some. The sample records tens of thousands of clones, more than 70% being singletons. The sequenced sample was peripheral blood. These receptors all stem from a woman aged 80 or older in a cohort sampled during active or convalescent COVID-19.

The chain joins TRBV3-1 (or the pseudogene TRBV3-2) to TRBJ1-3; no firm D call. V was clipped by 1 base and J by 0 bases, with 10 bases between them. The V gene's germline CDR1 is LGHDT and CDR2 YNNKEL (reference sequence). CDR3 length equals 16 residues. CDR3: CASSQVLQYSGNTIYF. The CDR3, as DNA: TGTGCCAGCAGCCAAGTTCTCCAGTACTCTGGAAACACCATATATTTT.

The J gene is TRBJ2-5, the V gene TRBV7-9, with D perhaps matching TRBD1 (6 bases). This CDR3 region has 13 residues. V was cut by 5 bases and J by 4 bases, with 11 bases left in between. Per germline, CDR1 SEHNR and CDR2 FQNEAQ (reference sequence). CDR3 protein: CASSLSGAETQYF. The CDR3 region has the DNA TGTGCCAGCAGCCTCTCAGGGGCAGAGACCCAGTACTTC.

This sequence joins TRBV27 and TRBJ1-2, with D possibly TRBD1 on 5 matching bases. This CDR3 comprises 16 residues. The germline V and J ends were trimmed by 3 bases and 0 bases, with 14 bases remaining between them. The germline V gene has CDR1 MNHEY and CDR2 SMNVEV (reference sequence). The CDR3 DNA reads TGTGCCAGCAGTTTCACCTATCAGACAGCTAACTATGGCTACACCTTC. Translation gives CASSFTYQTANYGYTF.

The rearrangement joins TRBV7-2 to TRBJ2-3; 7 bases align to TRBD1. V shed 0 bases and J 5 bases; nucleotides not matched to a gene: 11. This CDR3 is 17 amino acids long. Looked up from germline, CDR1 is SGHTA and CDR2 is FQGNSA. CDR3 loop: CASSLAIAGTVRDTQYF. The CDR3 DNA reads TGTGCCAGCAGCTTAGCAATCGCAGGGACAGTCAGAGATACGCAGTATTTT. The full variable domain, rest sourced from reference TRBV7-2 and TRBJ2-3, is GAGVSQSPSNKVTEKGKDVELRCDPISGHTALYWYRQSLGQGLEFLIYFQGNSAPDKSGLPSDRFSAERTGGSVSTLTIQRTQQEDSAVYLCASSLAIAGTVRDTQYFGPGTRLTVL.

The V gene is TRBV27, the J gene TRBJ1-2; D might be TRBD1 (5 bases). The germline gives CDR1 MNHEY, CDR2 SMNVEV (reference sequence). V lost 3 bases and J 2 bases, leaving 10 bases between the germline ends. This CDR3 is 14 amino acids long. This chain's CDR3 is CASSFRRQNYGYTF. DNA of the CDR3: TGTGCCAGCAGTTTCCGAAGACAGAACTATGGCTACACCTTC.

This chain uses TRBV11-3 with TRBJ1-1; D perhaps matches TRBD1 (5 bases). The ends were cut back, 4 bases at V and 6 bases at J, with 12 bases in the middle. CDR3 length: 13 amino acids. Germline CDR1 SGHNT, CDR2 YENEEA. CDR3 bases: TGTGCCAGCAGCTCCCCCAGGGTTCCTGAAGCTTTCTTT. Translation: CASSSPRVPEAFF.

This clone was recorded once. The rearrangement uses TRBV5-1 and TRBJ2-2; 8 bases match TRBD2. V dropped 2 bases and J dropped 4; count of bases not matched to a gene: 7. This CDR3 has 16 amino acids. The germline CDR1 and CDR2 sequences are SGHRS and YFSETQ. The CDR3 region has the DNA TGCGCCAGCAGCTTTGTAGCGGGATATGTCACCGGGGAGCTGTTTTTT. Translation: CASSFVAGYVTGELFF.

V and J are TRBV9 and TRBJ2-1; TRBD2 matches at 8 bases. With V trimmed by 3 bases and J by 6 bases, 11 bases remained unmatched. The germline CDR1 and CDR2 sequences are SGDLS and YYNGEE. The CDR3 runs to 16 residues. The CDR3 nucleotides are TGTGCCAGCAGCGCCCGGTCAGCGGGAGAATCCAATGAGCAGTTCTTC. Its translation: CASSARSAGESNEQFF.

This sequence joins TRBV7-2 and TRBJ2-7, with TRBD2 matching over 13 bases. J lost 0 bases, V lost 5 bases, and 7 bases had no gene match. CDR1 is SGHTA, CDR2 FQGNSA, per germline. CDR3 length equals 17 residues. The CDR3, as DNA: TGTGCCAGCAGCCAGGGACTAGCGGGATGGAGCTCCTACGAGCAGTACTTC. Its translation is CASSQGLAGWSSYEQYF.

This clone was detected a few times. A read error may produce the germline difference seen at one junction end. This rearrangement joins TRBV20-1 to TRBJ1-4; D not certain. CDR3 length equals 11 residues. Germline V CDR1 and CDR2: DFQATT, SNEGSKA (reference sequence). The CDR3 nucleotides are TGCAGTGCTAGAGCCTGGGCCGAAAAGATTTTT. This codes for CSARAWAEKIF.

The V call is TRBV6-5, the J call TRBJ2-7; tentative D call: TRBD2 (6 bases). The V and J ends lost 6 bases and 7 bases respectively, with 16 bases between them. The germline gives CDR1 MNHEY, CDR2 SVGAGI. The CDR3 is 13 amino acids. The CDR3 DNA reads TGTGCCAGCAGCCCCCGAGGAGGGTTTGAGCAGTACTTC. It codes for CASSPRGGFEQYF.

The chain combines TRBV5-1 with TRBJ1-2, with 9 bases lining up with TRBD1. After removal of 0 bases from V and 7 bases from J, the junction contained 1 base not matched to a gene. The germline CDR1 and CDR2 sequences are SGHRS and YFSETQ. This CDR3 is built from 13 residues. CDR3 residues: CASSLGTGVGYTF. The CDR3 DNA is TGCGCCAGCAGCTTGGGGACAGGGGTTGGCTACACCTTC.

The chain uses TRBV6-5 and TRBJ2-3; the D gene is possibly TRBD2 (5 bases). CDR3 length: 15 amino acids. V was pared by 6 bases and J by 0 bases, with 13 bases between. Germline values: CDR1 MNHEY, CDR2 SVGAGI. Here the CDR3 reads CASSSADRSTDTQYF. CDR3 sequence (DNA): TGTGCCAGCAGCTCAGCGGACCGTAGCACAGATACGCAGTATTTT.

The gene calls are TRBV7-2 and TRBJ2-7; possibly TRBD2 for D (6 bases). V shed 3 bases and J shed 6 bases, with 18 bases lying between them. In germline, CDR1 is SGHTA, CDR2 FQGNSA. The CDR3 has 15 amino acids. In DNA form, the CDR3 reads TGTGCCAGCAGCTTCCCCGTTACGAAGGAGGGCGAGCAGTACTTC. Its translation is CASSFPVTKEGEQYF.

The rearrangement links TRBV19 to TRBJ2-7; perhaps TRBD2 as D (6 bases). V was pared by 8 bases and J by 4 bases, with 12 bases between. Germline lookup yields CDR1 LNHDA and CDR2 SQIVND (reference sequence). The CDR3 is made up of 12 amino acids. The CDR3 nucleotides read TGTGCCAGTCGGGACGGACTATACGAGCAGTACTTC. Amino acids: CASRDGLYEQYF.

The chain combines TRBV27 with TRBJ1-4; maybe TRBD1 (5 bases). V was cut by 5 bases and J by 7 bases, with 17 bases left in between. Germline CDR1 MNHEY, CDR2 SMNVEV (reference sequence). This CDR3 spans 15 amino acids. CDR3 sequence (DNA): TGTGCCAGCAGTCCTCGCCATACCCAGGGTGAAAAACTGTTTTTT. Encoded protein: CASSPRHTQGEKLFF.

The chain employs TRBV29-1 and TRBJ1-2, with D tentatively TRBD1 (5 bases). V dropped 4 bases and J dropped 8 bases, with 11 bases sitting between them. Germline V gene lookup returns CDR1 SQVTM and CDR2 ANQGSEA. This CDR3 spans 11 amino acids. The CDR3 loop reads CSVVGAQGYTF. DNA of the CDR3: TGCAGCGTTGTAGGGGCGCAAGGCTACACCTTC.

The chain combines TRBV10-1 with TRBJ2-1, with 8 nucleotides matching TRBD1. This CDR3 is 17 amino acids long. V trimming: 6 bases; J trimming: 3 bases; junction bases outside the gene matches: 13. Germline V CDR1 and CDR2: WNHNN, SYGVQD (reference sequence). CDR3 DNA sequence: TGCGCCAGCAGCGAAGGAACAGGGGGGCGAATCTACAATGAGCAGTTCTTC. Protein sequence: CASSEGTGGRIYNEQFF.

This clone was found a few times. The rearrangement uses TRBV2 and TRBJ2-5, with 10 bases matching TRBD2. This CDR3 has 16 amino acids. CDR1 is SNHLY, CDR2 FYNNEI, per germline. Trimming at V came to 3 bases and at J to 5 bases, leaving 9 bases not matched to a gene. The CDR3 DNA reads TGTGCCAGCAGTGATTCTGCTAGCGGGAGCGGGGAGACCCAGTACTTC. It codes for CASSDSASGSGETQYF.